This T cell receptor beta chain came from a study of beta chain features in type 1 diabetes. Looking at the study overall: Summed over all samples, the examined sorted cells came to more than 85 million.

Germline-derived CDR1 and CDR2 are SGHRS and YFSETQ. The CDR3 is made up of 16 amino acids. The trim removed 6 bases at V and 5 bases at J, leaving 12 bases unmatched. This clone came up a few times. As yet, its antigen is unknown. General study results and limits: Any HLA type influence on TCRB rearrangement was left unresolved here. All four CD4+ subsets of Type 1 diabetes patients contained TCRB CDR3s that were moderately but significantly shorter. Type 1 diabetes patients showed fewer insertions and more deletions at VDJ junctions. Naive, central memory and Treg TCRB repertoires appeared more alike in patients than in healthy donors.

Expressed TCRB transcripts were sequenced because the entire RNA isolate underwent reverse transcription. Sequencing was performed with immunoSEQ multiplex PCR; in TCRdb, only in-frame clones are kept and a portion is missing. The sample yields 680,000 or so clones, around 15% seen once. The V gene is TRBV5-1, the J gene TRBJ2-5; 11 nucleotides match TRBD1. The clonotype originates from a man between 18 and 29 years old with type 1 diabetes. Sequences were obtained from naive CD4+ T cells from blood. In DNA form, the CDR3 reads TGCGCCAGCACGGAGGACAGGGGGCAAGCATATGAGACCCAGTACTTC. Translated: CASTEDRGQAYETQYF.